This entry lists 16 T cell receptor beta chains sequenced from one sample in a study of T cells in tuberculosis. Clones were sequenced by immunoSEQ multiplex PCR, and TCRdb holds only the in-frame ones, with some missing. The sample has approximately 57,000 clones, over 75% seen once; the top ten hold about a fifth. Thawed, overnight-rested PBMC were stained with GMM-loaded CD1B tetramer, viability dye and anti-CD3, then sorted. CD1B tetramers were loaded with Rhodococcus equi-derived C32 glucose monomycolate. The sequencing input was CD1b-GMM tetramer-negative cells sorted from PBMCs. The receptors shown here come from an adult woman with latent tuberculosis.

This sequence joins TRBV27 and TRBJ1-1, with D possibly being TRBD1 (5 bases). Trimming removed 2 bases at V and 4 bases at J, with 8 bases between. Germline V gene sequence: CDR1 MNHEY, CDR2 SMNVEV (reference sequence). The CDR3 is made up of 13 amino acids. CDR3 bases: TGTGCCAGCAGTTTAGGGGCAGCCACTGAAGCTTTCTTT. It is translated as CASSLGAATEAFF.

Here the CDR3 DNA reads TGTGCCAGCAGAGCCGACAGGAACACTGAAGCTTTCTTT. This translates into CASRADRNTEAFF. The gene calls are TRBV2 and TRBJ1-1; perhaps TRBD1 as D (5 bases). Germline assignment: CDR1 SNHLY and CDR2 FYNNEI. The CDR3 length is 13 residues. V was clipped by 6 bases and J by 1 base, with 9 bases between them. Looking up the rest from reference TRBV2 and TRBJ1-1 gives the full variable domain: EPEVTQTPSHQVTQMGQEVILRCVPISNHLYFYWYRQILGQKVEFLVSFYNNEISEKSEIFDDQFSVERPDGSNFTLKIRSTKLEDSAMYFCASRADRNTEAFFGQGTRLTVV.

The chain carries TRBV11-3 and TRBJ2-1, with D tentatively TRBD2 (6 bases). There are 16 residues in the CDR3. Trimming cost V 4 bases and J 10 bases, with 23 bases left between them. Germline V gives CDR1 SGHNT, CDR2 YENEEA. The CDR3 protein is CASSSVGATSSREQFF. DNA for the CDR3: TGTGCCAGCAGCTCCGTAGGGGCAACTAGCTCCAGAGAGCAGTTCTTC.

The V and J genes are TRBV4-2 and TRBJ2-7; 7 nucleotides align to TRBD2. V lost 1 base, J lost 6 bases, and 9 bases stayed unmatched. Germline CDR1 reads LGHNA; CDR2 reads YNFKEQ. The CDR3 consists of 15 residues. The CDR3 protein is CASSQVSAGVVEQYF. For the CDR3, the DNA is TGTGCCAGCAGCCAAGTCTCGGCGGGAGTGGTCGAGCAGTACTTC.

This clone was seen a few times. This sample includes further DNA sequences coding for the same CDR3. The gene calls are TRBV19 and TRBJ2-7; 9 nucleotides agree with TRBD1. This CDR3 comprises 15 residues. CDR1 and CDR2 from the germline V gene are LNHDA and SQIVND (reference sequence). The junction had 2 bases not matched to a gene; V was cut back by 1 base and J by 1 base. CDR3 sequence reads: CASSIAGQGSYEQYF. CDR3 bases: TGTGCCAGTAGTATAGCGGGACAGGGATCCTACGAGCAGTACTTC. The whole variable domain, remainder taken from reference TRBV19 and TRBJ2-7, is DGGITQSPKYLFRKEGQNVTLSCEQNLNHDAMYWYRQDPGQGLRLIYYSQIVNDFQKGDIAEGYSVSREKKESFPLTVTSAQKNPTAFYLCASSIAGQGSYEQYFGPGTRLTVT.

The chain couples TRBV5-1 to TRBJ2-1; 11 bases line up with TRBD2. Germline values: CDR1 SGHRS, CDR2 YFSETQ. Trimming removed 1 base from V and 10 bases from J; junction bases left unmatched: 19. The CDR3 runs 19 residues. The CDR3 protein is CASSLNPDSGGALAREQFF. As DNA, the CDR3 is TGCGCCAGCAGCTTGAACCCTGATAGCGGGGGGGCCCTCGCAAGAGAGCAGTTCTTC. Complete variable domain (other parts from reference TRBV5-1 and TRBJ2-1): KAGVTQTPRYLIKTRGQQVTLSCSPISGHRSVSWYQQTPGQGLQFLFEYFSETQRNKGNFPGRFSGRQFSNSRSEMNVSTLELGDSALYLCASSLNPDSGGALAREQFFGPGTRLTVL.

The V and J genes are TRBV19 and TRBJ1-2; 9 nucleotides line up with TRBD1. Germline trimming cut 7 bases from V and 0 bases from J; bases unmatched to any gene: 18. The CDR3 length is 19 residues. The germline V gene encodes CDR1 LNHDA and CDR2 SQIVND (reference sequence). Here the CDR3 DNA reads TGTGCCAGTACCCCCCCGTCGGGACAGGGCTTATTAGCTAACTATGGCTACACCTTC. Its translation is CASTPPSGQGLLANYGYTF.

V and J are TRBV29-1 and TRBJ2-1; no reliable D call. CDR1 is SQVTM and CDR2 is ANQGSEA in the germline V gene. Trimming took 4 bases from V and 12 from J, leaving 16 bases between them. This CDR3 is built from 12 residues. CDR3 sequence: CSVGLVTMMQFF. The DNA of the CDR3 is TGCAGCGTTGGGCTAGTTACAATGATGCAGTTCTTC.

In this sample, this clone turned up a few times. The CDR3 DNA reads TGCAGTGCCCTCAGAGGTACTGAAGCTTTCTTT. Its translation is CSALRGTEAFF. The chain uses TRBV20-1 and TRBJ1-1; D gene ambiguous. Germline CDR1 and CDR2: DFQATT and SNEGSKA (reference sequence). V dropped 6 bases and J dropped 5 bases, with 10 bases sitting between them. The CDR3 consists of 11 residues.

This chain joins TRBV5-1 and TRBJ2-2, with TRBD2 matching over 14 bases. The trim removed 0 bases at V and 5 bases at J, leaving 6 bases unmatched. The length of the CDR3 is 18 residues. Per the germline V gene, CDR1 is SGHRS and CDR2 is YFSETQ. CDR3 nucleotides: TGCGCCAGCAGCTTGGGACTAGCGGGAGGGCTTCATACCGGGGAGCTGTTTTTT. It encodes CASSLGLAGGLHTGELFF.

The chain employs TRBV7-2 and TRBJ1-1, with D possibly TRBD1 on 5 matching bases. CDR1 is SGHTA and CDR2 is FQGNSA in the germline V gene. V gave up 2 bases and J gave up 0 bases, with 13 bases separating them. The CDR3 length is 16 residues. The CDR3 coding sequence is TGTGCCAGCAGCTTACTCCCGGGGGGGGTGAACACTGAAGCTTTCTTT. The encoded protein is CASSLLPGGVNTEAFF.

The gene calls are TRBV9 and TRBJ2-7, with D possibly being TRBD1 (6 bases). Germline-derived CDR1 and CDR2 are SGDLS and YYNGEE. V was shortened by 3 bases and J by 4 bases, with 17 bases between the two germline ends. The CDR3 loop spans 15 amino acids. CDR3 coding DNA: TGTGCCAGCAGCGCAGCCGCAGGGGCCTTATACGAGCAGTACTTC. It specifies CASSAAAGALYEQYF.

The chain recombines TRBV19 with TRBJ1-3; D not certain. Germline values: CDR1 LNHDA, CDR2 SQIVND (reference sequence). Trimming left V 3 bases short and J 2 bases short, with 8 bases between. The CDR3 covers 14 residues. In DNA, the CDR3 is TGTGCCAGTAGTATTGGAGGACCTGGAAACACCATATATTTT. Protein: CASSIGGPGNTIYF.

The chain combines TRBV4-2 with TRBJ1-2; D is unresolved. Between the trimmed V and J ends, which lost 0 bases and 14 bases, there was a span of 13 bases. Germline V gene lookup returns CDR1 LGHNA and CDR2 YNFKEQ. The CDR3 totals 12 residues. The CDR3 bases are TGTGCCAGCAGCCAAGATGCGCTAACGCGTACCTTC. This gives the protein CASSQDALTRTF.

The sample holds one count of this clone. The V and J genes are TRBV5-1 and TRBJ2-1; 10 nucleotides agree with TRBD2. J gave up 7 bases and V 6 bases, and 10 bases lay outside the gene matches. The CDR3 is 15 residues long. Looked up from germline, CDR1 is SGHRS and CDR2 is YFSETQ. The CDR3 sequence: CASTALAGVVNEQFF. Here the CDR3 DNA reads TGCGCCAGCACTGCTCTAGCGGGAGTCGTTAATGAGCAGTTCTTC.

This rearrangement joins TRBV5-8 to TRBJ2-7, with TRBD1 identical over 7 bases. The germline CDR1 and CDR2 sequences are SGHTS and YDEGEE. With V trimmed by 3 bases and J by 2 bases, 2 bases remained unmatched. This CDR3 has 13 residues. This CDR3 is CASSYDRAYEQYF. CDR3 in DNA: TGTGCCAGCAGCTATGACAGGGCCTACGAGCAGTACTTC.